The 7 T cell receptor beta chains reported below all come from one sample, sequenced in a study of T-cell reconstitution after alpha-beta-depleted transplantation in children. The authors prepared the TCRbeta library with unique molecular identifiers. One entry per CDR3 protein, called by TCRdb with MiXCR from the PCR reads. This table holds 150,000 to 200,000 distinct CDR3 sequences, over 8.5% found once. Sequencing used PBMCs, obtained before TCRalphabeta/CD19-depleted stem cell transplant. All receptors derive from a boy aged 2 to 10 with acute myeloid leukemia, due to receive a stem cell transplant.

This clonotype was seen ten or more times. The chain joins TRBV9 to TRBJ2-4; D call uncertain. V was pared by 4 bases and J by 5 bases, with 10 bases between. Germline assignment: CDR1 SGDLS and CDR2 YYNGEE. The CDR3 runs 13 residues. CDR3 loop: CASSPASENIQYF. The CDR3 nucleotides read TGTGCCAGCAGCCCCGCATCAGAAAACATTCAGTACTTC.

On this clonotype itself: This could be a read error, since a much larger clone is one nucleotide away. This chain uses TRBV12-3 or TRBV12-4 with TRBJ1-3; 7 bases are shared with TRBD1. CDR3 length: 16 amino acids. The CDR3 reads CASSFGWDRGGTTISF. CDR3 nucleotides: TGTGCCAGCAGTTTTGGGTGGGACAGAGGCGGAACCACCATATCTTTT.

This clonotype was counted ten times or more. This chain uses TRBV18 with TRBJ1-1, with unresolved D. Trimming left V 3 bases short and J 3 bases short, with 11 bases between. Germline CDR1 reads KGHSH; CDR2 reads LQKENI. The CDR3 is 14 amino acids. The CDR3 DNA reads TGTGCCAGCTCACCCGTCCCTTCGGACACTGAAGCTTTCTTT. Translated: CASSPVPSDTEAFF. Combining the CDR3 with reference TRBV18 and TRBJ1-1 gives the whole variable domain NAGVMQNPRHLVRRRGQEARLRCSPMKGHSHVYWYRQLPEEGLKFMVYLQKENIIDESGMPKERFSAEFPKEGPSILRIQQVVRGDSAAYFCASSPVPSDTEAFFGQGTRLTVV.

This clonotype was counted many times. V gene TRBV20-1 combines with J gene TRBJ2-7; 12 bases align to TRBD2. In germline, CDR1 is DFQATT, CDR2 SNEGSKA (reference sequence). The trim removed 2 bases at V and 6 bases at J, leaving 32 bases unmatched. The CDR3 extends over 23 amino acids. CDR3 in amino acids: CSARSHTVRSGTSGRTGLFEQYF. The CDR3 region has the DNA TGCAGTGCTAGATCTCATACGGTCCGATCGGGGACTAGCGGGCGGACCGGATTATTCGAGCAGTACTTC.

This clonotype has ten or more counts. The V call is TRBV28, the J call TRBJ2-3; no reliable D call. There are 13 residues in the CDR3. CDR1 is MDHEN, CDR2 SYDVKM, per germline. V gave up 7 bases and J gave up 5 bases, with 13 bases separating them. CDR3 protein: CASKSSPQDTQYF. Written as DNA, the CDR3 is TGTGCCAGCAAAAGTAGCCCCCAAGATACGCAGTATTTT.

This clonotype was picked up many times. The CDR3 region is CSARVGTPTGNTIYF. CDR3 nucleotides: TGCAGTGCTAGAGTTGGGACACCGACTGGAAACACCATATATTTT. This rearrangement joins TRBV20-1 to TRBJ1-3; perhaps TRBD1 as D (6 bases). Germline CDR1 is DFQATT and CDR2 is SNEGSKA (reference sequence). Trimming stripped 1 base from V and 2 bases from J, with 12 bases between. This CDR3 spans 15 amino acids.

Many counts were recorded for this clonotype. The rearrangement links TRBV7-8 to TRBJ2-1; D gene unclear. Germline V gene data show CDR1 as SGHVS and CDR2 as FQNEAQ. V was cut by 2 bases and J by 2 bases, with 13 bases left in between. This CDR3 has 16 residues. The CDR3 here is CASSLTSGLAYNEQFF. In DNA form, the CDR3 reads TGTGCCAGCAGCTTAACCAGTGGGCTAGCCTACAATGAGCAGTTCTTC. Variable domain in full (rest from reference TRBV7-8 and TRBJ2-1): GAGVSQSPRYKVAKRGQDVALRCDPISGHVSLFWYQQALGQGPEFLTYFQNEAQLDKSGLPSDRFFAERPEGSVSTLKIQRTQQEDSAVYLCASSLTSGLAYNEQFFGPGTRLTVL.